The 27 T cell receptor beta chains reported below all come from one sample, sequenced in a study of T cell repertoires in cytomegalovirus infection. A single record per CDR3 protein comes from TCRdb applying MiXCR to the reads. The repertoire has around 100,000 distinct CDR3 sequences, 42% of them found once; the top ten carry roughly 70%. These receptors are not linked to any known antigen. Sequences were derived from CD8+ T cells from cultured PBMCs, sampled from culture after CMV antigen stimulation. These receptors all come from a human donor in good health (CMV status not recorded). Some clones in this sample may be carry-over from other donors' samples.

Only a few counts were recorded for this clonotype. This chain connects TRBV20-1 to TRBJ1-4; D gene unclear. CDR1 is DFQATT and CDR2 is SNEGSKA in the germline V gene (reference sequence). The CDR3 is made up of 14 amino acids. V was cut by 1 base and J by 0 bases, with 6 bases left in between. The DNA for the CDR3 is TGCAGTGCTAGAGTCACAGCAACTAATGAAAAACTGTTTTTT. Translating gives CSARVTATNEKLFF.

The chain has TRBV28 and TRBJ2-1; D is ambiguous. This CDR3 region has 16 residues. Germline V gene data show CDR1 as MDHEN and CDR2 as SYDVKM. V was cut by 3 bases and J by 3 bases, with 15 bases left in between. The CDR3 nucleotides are TGTGCCAGCAGTTTCTCTACTTACAGAAACTACAATGAGCAGTTCTTC. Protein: CASSFSTYRNYNEQFF.

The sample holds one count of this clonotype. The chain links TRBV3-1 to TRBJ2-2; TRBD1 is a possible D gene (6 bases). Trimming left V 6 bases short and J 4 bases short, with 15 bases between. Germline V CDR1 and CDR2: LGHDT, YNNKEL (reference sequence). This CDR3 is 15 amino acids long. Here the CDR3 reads CASRTTGLGTGELFF. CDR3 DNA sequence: TGTGCCAGCAGAACAACAGGGCTCGGCACCGGGGAGCTGTTTTTT. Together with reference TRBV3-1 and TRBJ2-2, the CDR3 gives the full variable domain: DTAVSQTPKYLVTQMGNDKSIKCEQNLGHDTMYWYKQDSKKFLKIMFSYNNKELIINETVPNRFSPKSPDKAHLNLHINSLELGDSAVYFCASRTTGLGTGELFFGEGSRLTVL.

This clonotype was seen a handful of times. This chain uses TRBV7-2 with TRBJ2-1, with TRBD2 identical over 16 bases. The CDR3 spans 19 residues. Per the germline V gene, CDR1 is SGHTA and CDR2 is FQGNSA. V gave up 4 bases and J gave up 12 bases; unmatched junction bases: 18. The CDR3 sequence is CASSSIPGAGLAGGGRQFF. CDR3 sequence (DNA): TGTGCCAGCAGCTCTATCCCCGGCGCGGGACTAGCGGGGGGGGGGAGGCAGTTCTTC.

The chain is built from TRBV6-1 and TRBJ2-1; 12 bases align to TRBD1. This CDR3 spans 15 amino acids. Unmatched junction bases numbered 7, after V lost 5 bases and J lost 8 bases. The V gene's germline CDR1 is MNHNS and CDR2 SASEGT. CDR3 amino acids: CASSYGTGGGDEQFF. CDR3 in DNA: TGTGCCAGCAGTTACGGGACAGGGGGCGGGGATGAGCAGTTCTTC.

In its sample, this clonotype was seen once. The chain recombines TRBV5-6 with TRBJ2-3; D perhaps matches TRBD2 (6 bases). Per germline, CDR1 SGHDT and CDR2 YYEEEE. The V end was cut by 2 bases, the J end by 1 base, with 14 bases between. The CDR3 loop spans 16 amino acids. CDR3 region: CASSFRFGGGTDTQYF. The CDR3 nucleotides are TGTGCCAGCAGCTTTCGGTTTGGAGGGGGCACAGATACGCAGTATTTT. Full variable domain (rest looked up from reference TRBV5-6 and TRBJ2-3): DAGVTQSPTHLIKTRGQQVTLRCSPKSGHDTVSWYQQALGQGPQFIFQYYEEEERQRGNFPDRFSGHQFPNYSSELNVNALLLGDSALYLCASSFRFGGGTDTQYFGPGTRLTVL.

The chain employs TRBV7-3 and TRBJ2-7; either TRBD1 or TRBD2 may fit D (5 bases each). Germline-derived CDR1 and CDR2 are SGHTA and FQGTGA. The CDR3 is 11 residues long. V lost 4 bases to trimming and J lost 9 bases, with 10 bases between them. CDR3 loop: CASSSRDGQYF. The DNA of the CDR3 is TGTGCCAGCAGCTCCCGGGACGGGCAGTACTTC.

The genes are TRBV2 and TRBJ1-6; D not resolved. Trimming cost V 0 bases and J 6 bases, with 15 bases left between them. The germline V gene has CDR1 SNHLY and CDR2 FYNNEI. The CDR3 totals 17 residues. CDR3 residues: CASSEAPTDTRNSPLHF. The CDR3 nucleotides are TGTGCCAGCAGTGAAGCGCCCACCGACACACGTAATTCACCCCTCCACTTT.

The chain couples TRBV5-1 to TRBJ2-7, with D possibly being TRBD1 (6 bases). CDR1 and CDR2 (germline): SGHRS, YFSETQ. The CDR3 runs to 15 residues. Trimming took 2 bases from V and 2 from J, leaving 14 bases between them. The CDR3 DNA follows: TGCGCCAGCAGCTTTCGACAGGCCTTTCCCTACGAGCAGTACTTC. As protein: CASSFRQAFPYEQYF.

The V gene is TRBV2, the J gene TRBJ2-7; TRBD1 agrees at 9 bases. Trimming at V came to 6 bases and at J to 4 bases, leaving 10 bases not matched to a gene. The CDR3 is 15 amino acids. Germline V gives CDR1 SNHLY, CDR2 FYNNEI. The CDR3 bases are TGTGCCAGCAGCCCCGGGACAGGGTTTGGGTACGAGCAGTACTTC. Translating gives CASSPGTGFGYEQYF.

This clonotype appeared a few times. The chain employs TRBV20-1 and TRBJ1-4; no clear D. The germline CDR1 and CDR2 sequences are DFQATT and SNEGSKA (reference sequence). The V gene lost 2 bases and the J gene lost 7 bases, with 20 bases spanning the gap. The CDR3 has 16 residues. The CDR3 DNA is TGCAGTGCTAGACCCCTCCTGACCGGACCGGGTGAAAAACTGTTTTTT. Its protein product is CSARPLLTGPGEKLFF.

CDR3 nucleotides: TGTGCCAGCAGCTCGGGACAGGGGAGTACGCAGTATTTT. Amino acid sequence: CASSSGQGSTQYF. This sequence joins TRBV7-2 and TRBJ2-3; 10 bases line up with TRBD1. This CDR3 is built from 13 residues. V gave up 4 bases and J gave up 8 bases; unmatched junction bases: 3. The germline gives CDR1 SGHTA, CDR2 FQGNSA.

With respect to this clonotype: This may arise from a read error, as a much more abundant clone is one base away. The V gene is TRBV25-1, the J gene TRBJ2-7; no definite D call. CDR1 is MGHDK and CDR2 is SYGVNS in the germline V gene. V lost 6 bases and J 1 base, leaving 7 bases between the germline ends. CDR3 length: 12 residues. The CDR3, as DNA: TGTGCCAGCAGGCGGAGTTCCTACGAGCAGTACTTC. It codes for CASRRSSYEQYF.

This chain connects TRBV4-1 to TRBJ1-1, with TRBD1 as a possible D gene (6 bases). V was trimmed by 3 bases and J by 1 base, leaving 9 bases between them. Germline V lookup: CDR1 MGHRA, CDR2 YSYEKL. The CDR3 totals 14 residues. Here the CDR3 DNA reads TGCGCCAGCAGCCATCCAGGGGCGAACACTGAAGCTTTCTTT. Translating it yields CASSHPGANTEAFF.

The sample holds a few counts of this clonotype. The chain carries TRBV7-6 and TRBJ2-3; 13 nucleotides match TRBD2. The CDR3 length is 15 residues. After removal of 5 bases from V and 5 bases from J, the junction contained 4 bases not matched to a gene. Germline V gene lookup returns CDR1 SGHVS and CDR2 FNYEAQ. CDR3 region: CASSATSGGLDTQYF. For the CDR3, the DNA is TGTGCCAGCAGCGCGACTAGCGGGGGGCTAGATACGCAGTATTTT.

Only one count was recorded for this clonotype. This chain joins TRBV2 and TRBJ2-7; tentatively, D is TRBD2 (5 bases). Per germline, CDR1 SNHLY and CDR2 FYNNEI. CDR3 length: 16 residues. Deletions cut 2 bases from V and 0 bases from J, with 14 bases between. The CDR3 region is CASSERTASISYEQYF. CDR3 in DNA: TGTGCCAGCAGTGAAAGGACGGCTAGCATCTCCTACGAGCAGTACTTC.

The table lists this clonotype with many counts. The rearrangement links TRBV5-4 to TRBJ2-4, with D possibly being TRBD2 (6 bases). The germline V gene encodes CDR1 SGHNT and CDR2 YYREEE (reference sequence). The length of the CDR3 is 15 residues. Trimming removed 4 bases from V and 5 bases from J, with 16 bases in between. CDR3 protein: CASSPGDGGENIQYF. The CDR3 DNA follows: TGTGCCAGCAGCCCGGGGGACGGAGGGGAAAACATTCAGTACTTC.

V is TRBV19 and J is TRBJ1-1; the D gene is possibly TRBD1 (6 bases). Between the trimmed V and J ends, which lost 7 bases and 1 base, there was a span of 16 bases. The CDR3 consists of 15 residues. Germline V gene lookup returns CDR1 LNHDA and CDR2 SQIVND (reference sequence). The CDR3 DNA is TGTGCCAGTACCTCCGCGGCAGGGGCGAACACTGAAGCTTTCTTT. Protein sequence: CASTSAAGANTEAFF. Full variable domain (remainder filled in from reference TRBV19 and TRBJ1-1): DGGITQSPKYLFRKEGQNVTLSCEQNLNHDAMYWYRQDPGQGLRLIYYSQIVNDFQKGDIAEGYSVSREKKESFPLTVTSAQKNPTAFYLCASTSAAGANTEAFFGQGTRLTVV.

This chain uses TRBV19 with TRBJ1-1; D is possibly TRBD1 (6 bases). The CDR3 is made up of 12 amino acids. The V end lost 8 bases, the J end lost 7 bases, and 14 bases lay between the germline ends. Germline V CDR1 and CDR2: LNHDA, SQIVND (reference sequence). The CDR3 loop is CASSGGGLEAFF. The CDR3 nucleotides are TGTGCCAGTTCGGGGGGCGGACTTGAAGCTTTCTTT. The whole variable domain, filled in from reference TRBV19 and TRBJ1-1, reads DGGITQSPKYLFRKEGQNVTLSCEQNLNHDAMYWYRQDPGQGLRLIYYSQIVNDFQKGDIAEGYSVSREKKESFPLTVTSAQKNPTAFYLCASSGGGLEAFFGQGTRLTVV.

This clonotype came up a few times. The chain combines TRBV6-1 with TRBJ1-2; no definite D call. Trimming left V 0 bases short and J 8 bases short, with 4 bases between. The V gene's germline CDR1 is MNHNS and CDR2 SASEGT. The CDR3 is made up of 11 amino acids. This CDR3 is CASSEALGYTF. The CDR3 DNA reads TGTGCCAGCAGTGAAGCGTTGGGCTACACCTTC.

CDR3 sequence reads: CASSSLGGVGETQYF. The CDR3, as DNA: TGTGCCAGCAGCTCTTTAGGGGGAGTAGGAGAGACCCAGTACTTC. V is TRBV7-2 and J is TRBJ2-5, with D maybe TRBD1 (6 bases). V was shortened by 4 bases and J by 4 bases, with 16 bases between the two germline ends. Germline CDR1 is SGHTA and CDR2 is FQGNSA. This CDR3 spans 15 amino acids.

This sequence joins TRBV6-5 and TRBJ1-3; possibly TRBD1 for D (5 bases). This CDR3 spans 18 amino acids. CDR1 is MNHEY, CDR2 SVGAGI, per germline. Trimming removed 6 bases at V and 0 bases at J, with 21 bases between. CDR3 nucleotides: TGTGCCAGCAGACCCGTGGGTCCTGGGGGAGTCTCTGGAAACACCATATATTTT. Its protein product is CASRPVGPGGVSGNTIYF.

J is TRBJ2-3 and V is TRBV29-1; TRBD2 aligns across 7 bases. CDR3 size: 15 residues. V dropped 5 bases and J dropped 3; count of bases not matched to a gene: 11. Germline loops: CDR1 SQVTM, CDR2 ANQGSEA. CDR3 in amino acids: CSVLPGSGGTDTQYF. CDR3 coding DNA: TGCAGCGTTCTCCCCGGGTCGGGGGGAACAGATACGCAGTATTTT.

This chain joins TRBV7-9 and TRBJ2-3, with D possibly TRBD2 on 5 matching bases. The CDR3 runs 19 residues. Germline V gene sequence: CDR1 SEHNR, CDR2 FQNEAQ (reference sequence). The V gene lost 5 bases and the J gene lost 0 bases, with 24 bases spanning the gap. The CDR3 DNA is TGTGCCAGCAGCATCAATTATCCTTTTAGCGAGACTAGCACAGATACGCAGTATTTT. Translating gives CASSINYPFSETSTDTQYF.

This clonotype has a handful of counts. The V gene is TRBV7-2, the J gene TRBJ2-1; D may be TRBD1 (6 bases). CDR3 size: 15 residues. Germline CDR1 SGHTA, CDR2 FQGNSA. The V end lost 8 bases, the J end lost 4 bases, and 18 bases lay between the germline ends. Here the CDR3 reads CASSPRDTFYNEQFF. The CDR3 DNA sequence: TGTGCCAGCTCCCCCCGGGACACTTTTTACAATGAGCAGTTCTTC.

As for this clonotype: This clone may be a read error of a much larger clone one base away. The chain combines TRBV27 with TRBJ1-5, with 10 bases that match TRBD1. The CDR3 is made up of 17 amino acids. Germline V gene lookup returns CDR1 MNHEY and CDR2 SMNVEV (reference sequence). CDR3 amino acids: CASSSGQGGYSNRPQHF. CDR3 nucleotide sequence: TGTGCCAGCAGTTCTGGACAGGGGGGGTATAGCAATCGGCCCCAGCATTTT.

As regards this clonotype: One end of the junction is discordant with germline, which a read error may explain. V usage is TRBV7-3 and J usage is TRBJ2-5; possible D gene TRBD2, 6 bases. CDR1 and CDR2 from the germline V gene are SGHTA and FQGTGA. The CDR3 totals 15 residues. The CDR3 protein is CASPPDGGDQETHYF. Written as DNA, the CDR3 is TGTGCCAGCCCGCCCGACGGGGGTGATCAAGAGACCCATTACTTC.